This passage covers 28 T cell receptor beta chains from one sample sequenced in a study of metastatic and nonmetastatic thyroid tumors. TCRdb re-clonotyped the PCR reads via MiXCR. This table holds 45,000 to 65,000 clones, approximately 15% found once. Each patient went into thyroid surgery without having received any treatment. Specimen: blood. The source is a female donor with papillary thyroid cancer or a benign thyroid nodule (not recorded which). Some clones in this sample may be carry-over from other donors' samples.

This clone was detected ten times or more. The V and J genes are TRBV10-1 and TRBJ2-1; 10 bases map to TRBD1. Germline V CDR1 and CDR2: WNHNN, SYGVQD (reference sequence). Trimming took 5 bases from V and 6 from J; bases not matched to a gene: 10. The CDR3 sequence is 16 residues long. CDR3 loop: CASSYLRDRGLNEQFF. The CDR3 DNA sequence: TGCGCCAGCAGTTACTTACGGGACAGGGGACTCAATGAGCAGTTCTTC.

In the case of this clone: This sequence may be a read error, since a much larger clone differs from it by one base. The CDR3 bases are TGTGCCACGACTATCTCCCAGACCCAGTACTTC. Protein sequence: CATTISQTQYF. This chain links TRBV7-9 with TRBJ2-5, with D perhaps TRBD2 (5 bases). The CDR3 runs 11 residues. The V and J ends lost 10 bases and 6 bases respectively, with 12 bases between them. Germline V gene sequence: CDR1 SEHNR, CDR2 FQNEAQ (reference sequence).

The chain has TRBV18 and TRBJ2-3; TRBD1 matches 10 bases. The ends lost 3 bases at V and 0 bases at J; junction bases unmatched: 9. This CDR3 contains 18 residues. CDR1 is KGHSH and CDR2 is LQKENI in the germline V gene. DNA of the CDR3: TGTGCCAGCTCACCGGAATTGGACAGGGGGATCAGCACAGATACGCAGTATTTT. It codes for CASSPELDRGISTDTQYF.

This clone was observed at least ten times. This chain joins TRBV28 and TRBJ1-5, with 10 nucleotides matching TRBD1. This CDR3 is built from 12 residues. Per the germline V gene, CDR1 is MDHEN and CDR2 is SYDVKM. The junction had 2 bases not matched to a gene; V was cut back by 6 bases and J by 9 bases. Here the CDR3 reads CASRDRGRPQHF. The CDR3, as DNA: TGTGCCAGCAGGGACAGGGGGAGGCCCCAGCATTTT.

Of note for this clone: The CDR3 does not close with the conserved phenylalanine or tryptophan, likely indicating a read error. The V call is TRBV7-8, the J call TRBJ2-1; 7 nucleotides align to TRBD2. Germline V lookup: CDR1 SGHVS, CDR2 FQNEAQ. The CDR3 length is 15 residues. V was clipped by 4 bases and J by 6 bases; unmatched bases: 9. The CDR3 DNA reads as TGTGCCAGCAGCTGGGCTAGAGGGAGGGGCAATGAGCAGTTCATC. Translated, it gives CASSWARGRGNEQFI.

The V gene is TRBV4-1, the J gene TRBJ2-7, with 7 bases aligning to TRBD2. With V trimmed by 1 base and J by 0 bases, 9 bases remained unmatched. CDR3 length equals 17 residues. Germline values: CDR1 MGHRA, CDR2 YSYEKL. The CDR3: CASSQAVGAGSSYEQYF. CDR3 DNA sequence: TGCGCCAGCAGCCAAGCGGTAGGAGCGGGGAGCTCCTACGAGCAGTACTTC.

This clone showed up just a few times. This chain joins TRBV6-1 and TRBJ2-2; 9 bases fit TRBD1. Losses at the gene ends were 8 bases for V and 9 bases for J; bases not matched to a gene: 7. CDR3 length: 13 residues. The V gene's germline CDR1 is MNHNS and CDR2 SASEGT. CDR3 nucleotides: TGTGCCAGCTGGACAGGGGAAACCCGGGAGCTGTTTTTT. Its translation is CASWTGETRELFF.

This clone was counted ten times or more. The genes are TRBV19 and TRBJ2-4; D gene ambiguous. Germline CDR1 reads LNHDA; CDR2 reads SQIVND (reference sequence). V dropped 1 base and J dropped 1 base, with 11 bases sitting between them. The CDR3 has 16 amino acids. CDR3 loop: CASSIVGGGAKNIQYF. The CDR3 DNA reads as TGTGCCAGTAGTATAGTCGGCGGTGGGGCCAAAAACATTCAGTACTTC.

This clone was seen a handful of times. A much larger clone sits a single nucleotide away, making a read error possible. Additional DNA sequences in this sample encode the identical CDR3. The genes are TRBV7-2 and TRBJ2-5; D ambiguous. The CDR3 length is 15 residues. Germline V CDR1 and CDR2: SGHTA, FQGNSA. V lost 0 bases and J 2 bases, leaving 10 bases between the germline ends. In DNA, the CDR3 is TGTGCCAGCAGCTTAGCTGTTTATTCTCAAGAGACCCAGTACTTC. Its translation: CASSLAVYSQETQYF.

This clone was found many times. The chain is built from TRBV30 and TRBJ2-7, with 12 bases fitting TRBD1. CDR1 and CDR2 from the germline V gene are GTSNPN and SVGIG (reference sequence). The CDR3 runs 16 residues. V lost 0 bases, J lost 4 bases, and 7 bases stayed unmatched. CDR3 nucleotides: TGTGCCTGGAGTGTTTACCGGGACAGGGGGCTGTACGAGCAGTACTTC. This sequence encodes CAWSVYRDRGLYEQYF. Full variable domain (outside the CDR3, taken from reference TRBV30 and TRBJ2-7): SQTIHQWPATLVQPVGSPLSLECTVEGTSNPNLYWYRQAAGRGLQLLFYSVGIGQISSEVPQNLSASRPQDRQFILSSKKLLLSDSGFYLCAWSVYRDRGLYEQYFGPGTRLTVT.

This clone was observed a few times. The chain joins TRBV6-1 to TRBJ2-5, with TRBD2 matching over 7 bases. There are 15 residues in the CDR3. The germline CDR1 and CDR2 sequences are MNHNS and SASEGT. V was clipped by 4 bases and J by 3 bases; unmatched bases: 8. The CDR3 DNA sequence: TGTGCCAGCAGTGGGGGGGGAGCGGCGGAAGAGACCCAGTACTTC. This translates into CASSGGGAAEETQYF.

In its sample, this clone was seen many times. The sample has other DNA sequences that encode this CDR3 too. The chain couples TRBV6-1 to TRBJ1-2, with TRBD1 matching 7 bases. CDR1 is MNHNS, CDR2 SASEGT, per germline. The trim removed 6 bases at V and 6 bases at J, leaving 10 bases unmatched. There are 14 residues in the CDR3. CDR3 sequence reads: CASSLGGRRNGYTF. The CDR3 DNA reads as TGTGCCAGCAGCCTAGGGGGCAGAAGGAATGGCTACACCTTC.

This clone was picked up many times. CDR3 DNA sequence: TGTGCCAGCAGTGAAGAGGACAGGGCCATCTATGGCTACACCTTC. Protein: CASSEEDRAIYGYTF. The V gene is TRBV6-1, the J gene TRBJ1-2; 8 bases map to TRBD1. V dropped 1 base and J dropped 4; count of bases not matched to a gene: 5. Germline CDR1 and CDR2: MNHNS and SASEGT. This CDR3 region has 15 residues.

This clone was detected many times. CDR3 sequence reads: CSARKTGLNYGYTF. In nucleotides, the CDR3 is TGCAGTGCTAGAAAGACAGGGCTTAACTATGGCTACACCTTC. The V and J genes are TRBV20-1 and TRBJ1-2; 7 nucleotides line up with TRBD1. The germline V gene encodes CDR1 DFQATT and CDR2 SNEGSKA (reference sequence). The CDR3 sequence is 14 residues long. V shed 2 bases and J 1 base; nucleotides not matched to a gene: 4.

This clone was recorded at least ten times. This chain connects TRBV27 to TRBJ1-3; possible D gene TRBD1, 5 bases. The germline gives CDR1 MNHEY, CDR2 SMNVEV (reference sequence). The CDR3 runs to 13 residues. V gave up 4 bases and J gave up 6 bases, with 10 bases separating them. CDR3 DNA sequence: TGTGCCAGCAGTTCAATCAGGGAAAACACCATATATTTT. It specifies CASSSIRENTIYF.

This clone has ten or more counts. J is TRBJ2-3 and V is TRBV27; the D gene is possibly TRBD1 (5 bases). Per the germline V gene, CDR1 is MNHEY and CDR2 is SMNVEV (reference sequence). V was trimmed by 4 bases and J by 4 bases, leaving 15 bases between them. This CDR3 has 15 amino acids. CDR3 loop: CASSSIPDTPDTQYF. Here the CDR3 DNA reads TGTGCCAGCAGTTCGATACCGGACACCCCAGATACGCAGTATTTT.

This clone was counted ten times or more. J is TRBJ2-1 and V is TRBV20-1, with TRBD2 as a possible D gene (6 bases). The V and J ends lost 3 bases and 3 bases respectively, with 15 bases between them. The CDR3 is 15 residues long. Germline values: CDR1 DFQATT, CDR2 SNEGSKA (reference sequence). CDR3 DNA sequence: TGCAGTGCTAGTAGGGACGGGGGACTCTACAATGAGCAGTTCTTC. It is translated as CSASRDGGLYNEQFF.

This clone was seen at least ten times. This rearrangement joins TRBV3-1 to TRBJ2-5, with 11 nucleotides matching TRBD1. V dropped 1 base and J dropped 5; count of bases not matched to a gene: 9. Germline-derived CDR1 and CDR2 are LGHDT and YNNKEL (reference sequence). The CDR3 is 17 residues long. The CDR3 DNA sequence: TGTGCCAGCAGCCAAGGGGTAGGGACAGGGGGACTGGAGACCCAGTACTTC. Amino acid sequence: CASSQGVGTGGLETQYF.

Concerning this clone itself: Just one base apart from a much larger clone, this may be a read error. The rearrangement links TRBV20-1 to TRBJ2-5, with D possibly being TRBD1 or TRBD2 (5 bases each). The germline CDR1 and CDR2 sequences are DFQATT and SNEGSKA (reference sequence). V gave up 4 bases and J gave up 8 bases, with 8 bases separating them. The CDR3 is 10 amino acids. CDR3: CSAMGDTQYF. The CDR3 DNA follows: TGCAGTGCTATGGGGGATACCCAGTACTTC.

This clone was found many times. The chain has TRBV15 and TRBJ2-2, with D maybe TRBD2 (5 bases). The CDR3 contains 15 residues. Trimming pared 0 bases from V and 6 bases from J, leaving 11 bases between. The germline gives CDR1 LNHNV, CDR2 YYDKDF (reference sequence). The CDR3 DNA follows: TGTGCCACCAGCAGAGATACCCGGGGATCCGGGGAGCTGTTTTTT. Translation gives CATSRDTRGSGELFF.

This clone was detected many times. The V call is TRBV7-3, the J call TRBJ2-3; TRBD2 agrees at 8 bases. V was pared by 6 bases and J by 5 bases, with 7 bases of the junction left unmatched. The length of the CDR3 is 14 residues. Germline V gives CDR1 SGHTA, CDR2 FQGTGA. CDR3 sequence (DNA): TGTGCCAGCAGGGTTAGCGGGACGGTAGATACGCAGTATTTT. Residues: CASRVSGTVDTQYF. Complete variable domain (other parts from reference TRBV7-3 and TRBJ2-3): GAGVSQTPSNKVTEKGKYVELRCDPISGHTALYWYRQSLGQGPEFLIYFQGTGAADDSGLPNDRFFAVRPEGSVSTLKIQRTERGDSAVYLCASRVSGTVDTQYFGPGTRLTVL.

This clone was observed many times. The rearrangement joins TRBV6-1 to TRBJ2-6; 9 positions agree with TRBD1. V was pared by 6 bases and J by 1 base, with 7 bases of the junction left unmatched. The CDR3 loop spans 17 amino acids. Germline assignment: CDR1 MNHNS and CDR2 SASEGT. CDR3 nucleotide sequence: TGTGCCAGCAGCCCGGGACAGGGATCATCTGGGGCCAACGTCCTGACTTTC. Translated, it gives CASSPGQGSSGANVLTF.

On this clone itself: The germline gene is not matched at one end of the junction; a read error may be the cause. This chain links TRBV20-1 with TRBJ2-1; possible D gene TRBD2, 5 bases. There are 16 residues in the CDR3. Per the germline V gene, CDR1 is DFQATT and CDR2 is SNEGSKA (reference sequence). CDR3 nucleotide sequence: TGCAGTGCTAGACCCAGCGGCCAGGAGACCTACAGTGAGCAGTTCTTC. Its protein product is CSARPSGQETYSEQFF.

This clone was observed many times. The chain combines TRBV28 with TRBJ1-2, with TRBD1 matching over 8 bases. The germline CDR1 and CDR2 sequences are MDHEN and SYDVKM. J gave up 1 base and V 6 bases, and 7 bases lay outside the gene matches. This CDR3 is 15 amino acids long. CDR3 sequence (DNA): TGTGCCAGCAGGCCGGGACAGGTTGGTAACTATGGCTACACCTTC. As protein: CASRPGQVGNYGYTF.

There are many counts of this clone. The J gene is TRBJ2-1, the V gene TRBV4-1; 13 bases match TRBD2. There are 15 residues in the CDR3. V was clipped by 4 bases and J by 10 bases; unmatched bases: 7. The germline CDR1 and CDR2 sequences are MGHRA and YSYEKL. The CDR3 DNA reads TGCGCCAGCAGCCCCTTAAGGACTAGCGGGAGAGAGCAGTTCTTC. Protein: CASSPLRTSGREQFF.

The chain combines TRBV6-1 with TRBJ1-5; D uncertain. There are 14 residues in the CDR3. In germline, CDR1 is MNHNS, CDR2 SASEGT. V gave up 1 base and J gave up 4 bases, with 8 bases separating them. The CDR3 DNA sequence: TGTGCCAGCAGTGAAGACGGCAGGAATCAGCCCCAGCATTTT. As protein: CASSEDGRNQPQHF.

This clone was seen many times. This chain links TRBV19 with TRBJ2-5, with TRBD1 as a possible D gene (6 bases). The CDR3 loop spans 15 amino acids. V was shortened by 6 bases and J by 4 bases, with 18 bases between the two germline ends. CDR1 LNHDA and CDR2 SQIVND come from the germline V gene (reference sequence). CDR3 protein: CASSLPSQGIETQYF. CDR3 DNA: TGTGCCAGTAGCTTACCCTCACAGGGTATAGAGACCCAGTACTTC.

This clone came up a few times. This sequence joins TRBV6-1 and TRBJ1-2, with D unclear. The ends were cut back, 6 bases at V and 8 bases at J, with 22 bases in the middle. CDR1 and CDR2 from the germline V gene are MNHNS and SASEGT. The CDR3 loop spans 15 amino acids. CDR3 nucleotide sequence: TGTGCCAGCAGCCCACCACCCCCTCACTCTCCGGGCTACACCTTC. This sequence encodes CASSPPPPHSPGYTF.